The present TCR beta chain was sequenced within a study of post-analysis software for immune sequencing data (dated by TCRdb to between 2015 and 2017). Background on the whole study: Relapsing-remitting, secondary progressive and progressive-relapsing multiple sclerosis were recorded as disease courses, and subtype annotation was lacking for some patients. A subset of samples was prepared in parallel using single-end sample barcoding, then pooled and co-amplified after Illumina adapter ligation. The multiple sclerosis patient repertoires were compared with more than 9 previously published healthy control repertoires from donors aged about 6 to 26 years.

Trimming removed 1 base from V and 8 bases from J, leaving 7 bases between the germline ends. From the cysteine up to the phenylalanine, the CDR3 has a length of 12 residues. Only CDR3 DNA remains: 36 bases, in frame from the first base. CDR1 and CDR2 were assigned from the germline V gene as SGHAT and FQNNGV. Per the publication, the time point label means: second blood draw from one MS patient after hematopoietic stem cell transplantation. TCR beta repertoires were profiled from peripheral blood of approximately 13 young patients with multiple sclerosis to demonstrate the VDJtools post-analysis software. The patients with multiple sclerosis were children and adolescents between about 6 and 16 years of age. Points on this clonotype: Its antigen is currently not known. No base qualities exist here, and no much larger clone lies one base off it.

The paper's findings and limits, for the study overall: Compared with controls, multiple sclerosis patients had significantly lower normalized Chao1 diversity, a finding suggesting substantial peripheral T-cell clonal expansion. Direct clustering with F measure revealed strong co-clustering of samples prepared in the same batch, which led to a batch-effect correction. The control group was slightly older than the multiple sclerosis patient group. About 5 TRBV segments, including TRBV5-6, TRBV5-1 and TRBV20-1, were significantly more frequent in patients than controls.

The library was made by PCR. The sequencing machine was an Illumina HiSeq 2500. To reduce PCR and sequencing biases, unique molecular identifiers were incorporated into the TCR beta cDNA libraries. Per 1 to 10 million input T cells, roughly 0.5 million cDNA molecules were obtained, such that each molecule approximated one T cell. Patient libraries were prepared and sequenced with the same protocol used for the earlier healthy control dataset. Within a given batch, samples were prepared together, multiplexed and sequenced on the same HiSeq lane. The authors' analysis ran thus. Raw barcoded reads were processed with MIGEC, and single-read molecular identifier groups were discarded before consensus assembly and CDR3 extraction. Clonotype tables were post-analysed with VDJtools, normalizing diversity by down-sampling all datasets to the smallest sample size. To correct batch-related cross-sample contamination, repertoire overlap clustering matched CDR3 amino acid sequences but not nucleotide sequences. TCRdb itself trimmed the public reads at Q25 with fastp, ran MiXCR and retained productive beta chains. Each entry merges the rows of one CDR3 protein and shows their most common DNA and genes. TCRdb's processing, not the authors', yielded these V and J calls. This sample comprises about 160,000 distinct CDR3 sequences, around 36% of them detected only once. Roughly 28% of the sample is in the top ten clones.

This sequence uses TRBV11-2 and TRBJ2-3, with no confident D gene call. The sample was blood, taken after autologous hematopoietic stem cell transplantation. This clonotype originated in a girl aged 5-17 years with multiple sclerosis. Donor details come from another sample of the same person, matched by shared clones. At the DNA level, the sequence is TGTGCCAGCAGCTTAGGGAGCGCTACGCAGTATTTT. The encoded protein is CASSLGSATQYF.